This T cell receptor (beta chain) stems from a study of post-analysis software for immune sequencing data. Turning to the study itself: Included courses were relapsing-remitting and secondary progressive multiple sclerosis; progressive-relapsing multiple sclerosis was also included.

Concerning this clonotype: Its target is unknown.

The germline V and J ends were trimmed by 4 bases and 7 bases, with 8 bases remaining between them. The length of the CDR3 is 12 residues. Germline V gene sequence: CDR1 LGHDT, CDR2 YNNKEL (reference sequence). Every TCR beta cDNA library bore unique molecular identifiers. There were roughly 0.95 to 10 million T cells, and 450,000 to 550,000 cDNA molecules came from them. TCRdb reprocessed the PCR reads via MiXCR and lists one record per CDR3 protein. The data contain hundreds of thousands of distinct CDR3 sequences, approximately 50% of them singletons. General study findings and limits: A handful of TRBV segments, including TRBV5-6, TRBV5-1 and TRBV20-1, were more frequent in patients than controls. Significantly decreased normalized Chao1 diversity was recorded for multiple sclerosis patients relative to controls.

This chain uses TRBV3-1 with TRBJ1-5; no clear D. Sequenced input: blood. The receptor comes from a girl aged 5-17 years with multiple sclerosis. The chain's CDR3 is CASSRGEQPQHF. The CDR3 nucleotides read TGTGCCAGCAGCCGCGGGGAGCAGCCCCAGCATTTT.